This T cell receptor (beta chain) was identified in a study of graft-versus-host responses after intestinal transplantation. At the level of the study: Multivisceral, liver-intestinal, or isolated intestinal grafts were transplanted into recipients. The study gave all recipients anti-thymocyte globulin induction, then tacrolimus and steroids for 2 to 3 years. General study results and limits: GvH clones were identified in recipient marrow, with some first appearing in ileum or blood. Early after transplant, HvG declines were associated with peak levels of circulating GvH clones.

This clone occurred a few times. The antigen is unknown. The CDR3 has 13 residues. V gave up 3 bases and J gave up 6 bases, with 11 bases separating them. The V gene's germline CDR1 is WNHNN and CDR2 SYGVQD (reference sequence). Some clones are missing from TCRdb's copy, which holds only in-frame ones; the method was immunoSEQ multiplex PCR. This table has roughly 93,000 clones, just under 95% appearing once. Source: unstimulated CD8+ T cells sorted from spleen or lymph node cells, taken before intestinal transplant. The chain joins TRBV10-1 to TRBJ1-2; D not certain. This clonotype was obtained from a human donor who received an intestinal transplant. This CDR3 reads CASSDPYGDGYTF. In DNA, the CDR3 is TGCGCCAGCAGTGACCCCTACGGTGATGGCTACACCTTC.